These 4 T cell receptor beta chains originate from one sample sequenced in a study of OX40 agonist ivuxolimab in advanced cancers. TCRdb's copy holds only in-frame clones and misses some; the assay was immunoSEQ multiplex PCR. The sample holds 45,000 to 55,000 clones, roughly 80% seen once. Sequences were derived from CD4+ or CD8+ T cells sorted from blood, sampled in a trial of the OX40 agonist ivuxolimab. The receptor set was obtained from an adult with an advanced solid tumor such as melanoma, head and neck, liver or kidney cancer.

V usage is TRBV18 and J usage is TRBJ2-1; 7 nucleotides agree with TRBD2. Germline loops: CDR1 KGHSH, CDR2 LQKENI. V was pared by 3 bases and J by 8 bases, with 10 bases of the junction left unmatched. The CDR3 is 15 residues long. CDR3 protein: CASSPRPGGSYEQFF. CDR3 in DNA: TGTGCCAGCTCACCCAGGCCCGGGGGGTCGTATGAGCAGTTCTTC.

J is TRBJ1-6 and V is TRBV30; 7 nucleotides align to TRBD1. This CDR3 contains 12 residues. The ends lost 5 bases at V and 7 bases at J; junction bases unmatched: 2. The germline V gene has CDR1 GTSNPN and CDR2 SVGIG (reference sequence). The CDR3 bases are TGTGCCTGGGACAGGGTAAATTCACCCCTCCACTTT. Its translation: CAWDRVNSPLHF.

This clone was counted a few times. The gene calls are TRBV2 and TRBJ2-3; D not resolved. The V gene lost 2 bases and the J gene lost 2 bases, with 5 bases spanning the gap. The CDR3 extends over 13 amino acids. In germline, CDR1 is SNHLY, CDR2 FYNNEI. This CDR3 is CASSETTTDTQYF. The CDR3 DNA follows: TGTGCCAGCAGTGAAACAACCACAGATACGCAGTATTTT.

This clone was seen just once. The chain employs TRBV21-1 and TRBJ2-7; TRBD1 was called by the table and not checked on the DNA. TRBV21-1 is an annotated pseudogene. The CDR3 runs to 13 residues. This CDR3 reads CASSPWADYEQYF. CDR3 DNA sequence: TGTGCCAGCAGCCCCTGGGCAGACTACGAGCAGTACTTC.